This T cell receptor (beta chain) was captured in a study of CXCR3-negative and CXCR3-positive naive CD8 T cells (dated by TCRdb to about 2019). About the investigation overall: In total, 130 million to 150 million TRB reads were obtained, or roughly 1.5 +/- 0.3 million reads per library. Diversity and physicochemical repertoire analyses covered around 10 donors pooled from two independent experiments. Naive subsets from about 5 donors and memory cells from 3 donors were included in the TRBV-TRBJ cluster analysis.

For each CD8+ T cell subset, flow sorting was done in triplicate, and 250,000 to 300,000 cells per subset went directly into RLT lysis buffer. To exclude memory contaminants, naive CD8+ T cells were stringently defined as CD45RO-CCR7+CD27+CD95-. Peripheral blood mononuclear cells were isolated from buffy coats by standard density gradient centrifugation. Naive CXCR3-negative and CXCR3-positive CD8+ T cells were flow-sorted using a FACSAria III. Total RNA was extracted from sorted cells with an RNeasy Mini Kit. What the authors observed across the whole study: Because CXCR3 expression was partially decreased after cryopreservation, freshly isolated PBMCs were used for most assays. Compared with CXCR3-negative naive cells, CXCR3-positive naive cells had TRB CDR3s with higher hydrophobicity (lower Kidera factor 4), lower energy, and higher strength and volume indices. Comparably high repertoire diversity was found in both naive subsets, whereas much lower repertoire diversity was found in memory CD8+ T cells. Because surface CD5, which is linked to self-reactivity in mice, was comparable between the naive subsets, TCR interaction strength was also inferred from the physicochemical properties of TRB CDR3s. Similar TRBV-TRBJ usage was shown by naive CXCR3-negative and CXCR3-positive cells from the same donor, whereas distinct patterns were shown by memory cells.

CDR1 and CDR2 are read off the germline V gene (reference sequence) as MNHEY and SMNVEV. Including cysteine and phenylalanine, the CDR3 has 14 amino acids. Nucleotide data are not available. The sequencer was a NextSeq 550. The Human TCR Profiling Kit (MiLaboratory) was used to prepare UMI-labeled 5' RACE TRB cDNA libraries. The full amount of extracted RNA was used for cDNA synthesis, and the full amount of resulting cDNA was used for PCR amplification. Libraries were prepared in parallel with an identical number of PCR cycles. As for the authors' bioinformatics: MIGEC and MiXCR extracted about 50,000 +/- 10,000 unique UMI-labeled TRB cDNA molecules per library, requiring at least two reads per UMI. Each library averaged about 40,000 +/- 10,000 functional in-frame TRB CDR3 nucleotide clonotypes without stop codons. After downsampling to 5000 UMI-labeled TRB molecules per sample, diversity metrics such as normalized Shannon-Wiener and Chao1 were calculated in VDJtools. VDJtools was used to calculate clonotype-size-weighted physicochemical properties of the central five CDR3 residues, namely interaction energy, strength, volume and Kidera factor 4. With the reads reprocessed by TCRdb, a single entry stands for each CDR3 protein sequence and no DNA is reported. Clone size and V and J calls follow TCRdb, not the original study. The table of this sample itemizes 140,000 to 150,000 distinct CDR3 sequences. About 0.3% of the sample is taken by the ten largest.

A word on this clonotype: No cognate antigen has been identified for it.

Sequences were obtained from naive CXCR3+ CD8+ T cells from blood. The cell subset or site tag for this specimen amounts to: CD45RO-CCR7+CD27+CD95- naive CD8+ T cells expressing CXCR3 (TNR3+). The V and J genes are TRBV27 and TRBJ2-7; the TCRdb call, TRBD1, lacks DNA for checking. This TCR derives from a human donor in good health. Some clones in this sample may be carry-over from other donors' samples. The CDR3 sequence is CASSSVGQLYEQYF.